What follows describes a single T cell receptor beta chain. No DNA is given; TCRdb re-called the 5' RACE reads and lists each CDR3 protein once. In total, the table holds 110,000 to 150,000 distinct CDR3 sequences. The data stem from a study of monozygotic twins with inflammatory bowel disease. The CDR3 totals 16 residues. The germline V gene has CDR1 SGHTA and CDR2 FQGTGA. The clonotype originates from a human donor with ulcerative colitis or Crohn's disease, or a healthy co-twin of an affected twin (not recorded which). Input material: blood. The chain employs TRBV7-3 and TRBJ2-3; the D call from TCRdb, TRBD2, cannot be confirmed without DNA. The CDR3 protein is CASSLNSGRGRDTQYF.